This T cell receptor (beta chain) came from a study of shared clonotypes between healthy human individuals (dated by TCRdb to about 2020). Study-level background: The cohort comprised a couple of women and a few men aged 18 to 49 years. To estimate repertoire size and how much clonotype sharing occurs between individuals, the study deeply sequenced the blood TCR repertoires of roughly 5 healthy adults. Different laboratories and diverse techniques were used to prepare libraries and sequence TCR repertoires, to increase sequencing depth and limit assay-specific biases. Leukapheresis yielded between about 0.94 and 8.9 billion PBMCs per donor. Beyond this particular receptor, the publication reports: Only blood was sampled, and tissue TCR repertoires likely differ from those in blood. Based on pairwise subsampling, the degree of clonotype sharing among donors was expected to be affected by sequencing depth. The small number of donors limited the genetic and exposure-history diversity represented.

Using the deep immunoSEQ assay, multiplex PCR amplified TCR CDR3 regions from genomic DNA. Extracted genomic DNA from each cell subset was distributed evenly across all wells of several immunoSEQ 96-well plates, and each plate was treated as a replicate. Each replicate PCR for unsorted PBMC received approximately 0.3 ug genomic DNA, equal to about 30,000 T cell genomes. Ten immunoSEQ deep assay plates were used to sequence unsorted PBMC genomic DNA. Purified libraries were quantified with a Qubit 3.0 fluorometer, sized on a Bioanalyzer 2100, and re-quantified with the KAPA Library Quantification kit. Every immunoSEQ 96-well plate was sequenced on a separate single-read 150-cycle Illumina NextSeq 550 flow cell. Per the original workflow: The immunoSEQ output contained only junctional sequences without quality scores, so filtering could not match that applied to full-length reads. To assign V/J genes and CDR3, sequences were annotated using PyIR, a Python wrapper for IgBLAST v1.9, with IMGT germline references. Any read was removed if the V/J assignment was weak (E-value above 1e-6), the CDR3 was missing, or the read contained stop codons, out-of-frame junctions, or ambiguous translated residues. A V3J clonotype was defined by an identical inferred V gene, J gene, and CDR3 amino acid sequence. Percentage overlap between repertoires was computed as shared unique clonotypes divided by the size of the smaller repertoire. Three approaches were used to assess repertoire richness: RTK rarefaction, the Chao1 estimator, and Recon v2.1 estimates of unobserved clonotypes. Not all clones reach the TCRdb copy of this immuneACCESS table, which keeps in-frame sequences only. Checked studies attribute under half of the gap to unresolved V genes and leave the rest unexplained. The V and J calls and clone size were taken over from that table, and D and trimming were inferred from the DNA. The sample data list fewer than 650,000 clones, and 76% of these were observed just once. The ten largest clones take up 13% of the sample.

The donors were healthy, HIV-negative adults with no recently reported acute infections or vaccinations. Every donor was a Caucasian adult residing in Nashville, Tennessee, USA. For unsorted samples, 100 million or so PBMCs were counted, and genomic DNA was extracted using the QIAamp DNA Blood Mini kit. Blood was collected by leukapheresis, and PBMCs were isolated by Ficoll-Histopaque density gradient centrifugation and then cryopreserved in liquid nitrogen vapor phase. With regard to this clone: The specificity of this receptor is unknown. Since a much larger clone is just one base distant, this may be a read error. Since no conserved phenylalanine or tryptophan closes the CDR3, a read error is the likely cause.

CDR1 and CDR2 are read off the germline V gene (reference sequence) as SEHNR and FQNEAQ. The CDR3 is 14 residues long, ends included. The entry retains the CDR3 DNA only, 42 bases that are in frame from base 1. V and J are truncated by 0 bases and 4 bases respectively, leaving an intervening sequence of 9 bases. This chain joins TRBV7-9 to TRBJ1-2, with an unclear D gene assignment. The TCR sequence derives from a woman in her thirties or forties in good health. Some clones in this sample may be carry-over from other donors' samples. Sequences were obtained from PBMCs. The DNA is TGTGCCAGCAGCTTAGCAGGGAGCGCCTATGGCTACACCCTC. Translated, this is CASSLAGSAYGYTL.